These 10 T cell receptor beta chains originate from one sample sequenced in a study of T-cell memory formation after mild COVID-19. TCRdb called the 5' RACE reads again in MiXCR, with one record for every CDR3 protein. The sample gives about 350,000 distinct CDR3 sequences, around 15% of which show up once; about 20% is in the top ten. The sequenced material came from PBMCs or a T cell subset sorted from them (not recorded which). These receptors were obtained from a man younger than 35 who had mild COVID-19 (a few samples of this study predate the infection). Cell type and time point are not known.

This clonotype was recorded at least ten times. The chain has TRBV12-3 or TRBV12-4 and TRBJ1-2; D remains ambiguous. This CDR3 has 14 amino acids. The V gene lost 1 base and the J gene lost 0 bases, with 6 bases spanning the gap. The DNA of the CDR3 is TGTGCCAGCAGTTTAGATTTGGCTAACTATGGCTACACCTTC. Its protein product is CASSLDLANYGYTF.

V usage is TRBV18 and J usage is TRBJ2-1; D unresolved. Trimming left V 3 bases short and J 5 bases short, with 11 bases between. This CDR3 contains 14 residues. The V gene's germline CDR1 is KGHSH and CDR2 LQKENI. Here the CDR3 DNA reads TGTGCCAGCTCACCTTTCCAGGAGAACAATGAGCAGTTCTTC. This encodes CASSPFQENNEQFF.

The V gene is TRBV16, the J gene TRBJ1-6; D perhaps matches TRBD1 (5 bases). Germline-derived CDR1 and CDR2 are KGHSY and FQNENV. V dropped 4 bases and J dropped 7 bases, with 17 bases sitting between them. The CDR3 runs to 16 residues. CDR3 sequence reads: CASSPRGGNENSPLHF. For the CDR3, the DNA is TGTGCCAGCAGCCCTCGGGGGGGGAATGAGAATTCACCCCTCCACTTT.

This clonotype was counted a few times. This chain uses TRBV7-9 with TRBJ2-1; a possible D gene is TRBD2 (6 bases). V was pared by 2 bases and J by 5 bases, with 13 bases between. Germline V gene lookup returns CDR1 SEHNR and CDR2 FQNEAQ (reference sequence). This CDR3 is built from 15 residues. The CDR3 DNA is TGTGCCAGCAGCTTATCGGGACTGCTTAACAATGAGCAGTTCTTC. Translated: CASSLSGLLNNEQFF.

This clonotype was seen ten or more times. This chain joins TRBV19 and TRBJ2-1; 9 nucleotides match TRBD1. CDR1 and CDR2 (germline): LNHDA, SQIVND (reference sequence). CDR3 length equals 15 residues. V dropped 7 bases and J dropped 7; count of bases not matched to a gene: 11. In DNA form, the CDR3 reads TGTGCCAGTATTCCTCCGGGACAGGGAGATAATGAGCAGTTCTTC. This translates into CASIPPGQGDNEQFF.

This clonotype was seen a handful of times. The chain uses TRBV12-3 or TRBV12-4 and TRBJ1-3; the D gene is possibly TRBD1 (5 bases). This CDR3 spans 15 amino acids. V gave up 8 bases and J gave up 0 bases, with 14 bases separating them. The CDR3, as DNA: TGTGCCAGCGGTCCGGGACGTAACTCTGGAAACACCATATATTTT. Its protein product is CASGPGRNSGNTIYF.

This clonotype was counted between two and nine times. The chain recombines TRBV4-2 with TRBJ2-1; TRBD2 matches 10 bases. Losses at the gene ends were 1 base for V and 4 bases for J; bases not matched to a gene: 7. There are 17 residues in the CDR3. Germline V gives CDR1 LGHNA, CDR2 YNFKEQ. CDR3 region: CASSQAQGLAQYNEQFF. CDR3 DNA sequence: TGTGCCAGCAGCCAAGCCCAGGGACTAGCGCAATACAATGAGCAGTTCTTC.

This clonotype has only a few counts. The rearrangement links TRBV7-9 to TRBJ2-1; TRBD1 matches at 8 bases. With V trimmed by 4 bases and J by 6 bases, 8 bases remained unmatched. Germline V gene lookup returns CDR1 SEHNR and CDR2 FQNEAQ (reference sequence). The CDR3 has 15 residues. The CDR3 sequence is CASSSGTGGVNEQFF. In DNA, the CDR3 is TGTGCCAGCAGCTCCGGGACAGGAGGGGTCAATGAGCAGTTCTTC.

This clonotype was seen more than once but under ten times. The rearrangement uses TRBV29-1 and TRBJ2-1, with 8 bases aligning to TRBD1. CDR1 and CDR2 from the germline V gene are SQVTM and ANQGSEA. This CDR3 comprises 11 residues. V trimming: 7 bases; J trimming: 7 bases; junction bases outside the gene matches: 3. This CDR3 is CSGQGWNEQFF. The CDR3 DNA reads TGCAGCGGACAGGGGTGGAATGAGCAGTTCTTC.

This clonotype was detected a few times. The chain recombines TRBV11-2 with TRBJ2-6, with TRBD1 matching over 7 bases. Unmatched junction bases numbered 9, after V lost 5 bases and J lost 2 bases. CDR1 is SGHAT and CDR2 is FQNNGV in the germline V gene. The CDR3 runs 17 residues. CDR3 coding DNA: TGTGCCAGCAGCCAATATATTACAGGGGCTGGGGCCAACGTCCTGACTTTC. Amino acid sequence: CASSQYITGAGANVLTF.